One sample yielded the 28 T cell receptor beta chains listed below, sequenced in a study of cytomegalovirus exposure and HLA in healthy donors. Both 60 Vbeta primers and 13 Jbeta primers went into the PCR. Only in-frame clones appear in the TCRdb table, and some are missing; sequencing was by immunoSEQ multiplex PCR. Of about 150,000 clones detected, about three quarters appear once; the ten largest clones hold over 2.5%. The sample was PBMCs. The receptors were gathered from a woman aged 50 to 60 in good health and CMV-seropositive.

This chain joins TRBV28 and TRBJ1-2, with D unresolved. V lost 5 bases to trimming and J lost 2 bases, with 9 bases between them. The CDR3 has 13 amino acids. The V gene's germline CDR1 is MDHEN and CDR2 SYDVKM. CDR3 DNA: TGTGCCAGCAGTATCACAGAGAACTATGGCTACACCTTC. Amino acids: CASSITENYGYTF.

The chain employs TRBV19 and TRBJ2-6, with unresolved D. The germline CDR1 and CDR2 sequences are LNHDA and SQIVND (reference sequence). The CDR3 covers 16 residues. Trimming left V 3 bases short and J 0 bases short, with 9 bases between. As DNA, the CDR3 is TGTGCCAGTAGTATGACAACGAGCTCTGGGGCCAACGTCCTGACTTTC. This gives the protein CASSMTTSSGANVLTF.

V usage is TRBV6-6 and J usage is TRBJ1-2, with D possibly matching TRBD1 (5 bases). The CDR3 totals 13 residues. The germline CDR1 and CDR2 sequences are MNHNY and SVGAGI (reference sequence). V dropped 5 bases and J dropped 8 bases, with 15 bases sitting between them. The CDR3 DNA is TGTGCCAGCAGTGGACCCGATTGGGGCGGCTACACCTTC. Its protein is CASSGPDWGGYTF.

V is TRBV19 and J is TRBJ1-2, with 9 nucleotides matching TRBD1. The germline gives CDR1 LNHDA, CDR2 SQIVND (reference sequence). The CDR3 totals 15 residues. V trimming: 8 bases; J trimming: 8 bases; junction bases outside the gene matches: 15. The CDR3 here is CASRPLLQGARGYTF. The DNA for the CDR3 is TGTGCCAGTCGACCCCTCCTACAGGGGGCTAGAGGCTACACCTTC.

The chain combines TRBV11-3 with TRBJ1-1; tentative D call: TRBD1 (6 bases). Germline V CDR1 and CDR2: SGHNT, YENEEA. The CDR3 runs to 15 residues. Trimming removed 5 bases at V and 0 bases at J, with 13 bases between. The CDR3 sequence: CASSQDSLLNTEAFF. In DNA, the CDR3 is TGTGCCAGCAGCCAGGACAGTCTACTGAACACTGAAGCTTTCTTT.

The chain uses TRBV14 and TRBJ2-1; TRBD2 aligns across 13 bases. CDR1 is SGHDN, CDR2 FVKESK, per germline. With V trimmed by 4 bases and J by 3 bases, 9 bases remained unmatched. CDR3 size: 18 residues. This CDR3 reads CASSPLLAGGKNYNEQFF. CDR3 coding DNA: TGTGCCAGCAGCCCCCTACTAGCGGGGGGGAAAAACTACAATGAGCAGTTCTTC.

The chain has TRBV18 and TRBJ2-5; 8 bases fit TRBD1. V was pared by 3 bases and J by 5 bases, with 2 bases of the junction left unmatched. The CDR3 contains 13 residues. CDR1 and CDR2 from the germline V gene are KGHSH and LQKENI. The DNA of the CDR3 is TGTGCCAGCTCACCGGACAGGGCCGAGACCCAGTACTTC. Its translation: CASSPDRAETQYF.

The chain recombines TRBV4-1 with TRBJ2-1; 10 bases match TRBD2. V was clipped by 4 bases and J by 12 bases; unmatched bases: 18. The CDR3 length is 17 residues. Germline loops: CDR1 MGHRA, CDR2 YSYEKL. The DNA of the CDR3 is TGCGCCAGCAGCCCCCATTTAGCGGGAGGCCCGAGTTTGGGGCAGTTCTTC. Its protein product is CASSPHLAGGPSLGQFF.

The chain uses TRBV10-3 and TRBJ2-1; 11 bases match TRBD1. CDR1 ENHRY and CDR2 SYGVKD come from the germline V gene. Unmatched junction bases numbered 1, after V lost 9 bases and J lost 3 bases. This CDR3 is 13 amino acids long. In nucleotides, the CDR3 is TGTGCCATAGGGACAGGGGGCTACAATGAGCAGTTCTTC. Translation gives CAIGTGGYNEQFF.

The rearrangement links TRBV4-3 to TRBJ1-6, with D possibly matching TRBD1 (5 bases). The CDR3 spans 17 residues. Germline CDR1 and CDR2: LGHNA and YSLEER. V was trimmed by 1 base and J by 0 bases, leaving 10 bases between them. The CDR3 DNA is TGCGCCAGCAGCCAAGGCAGGGCAGGCTCCTATAATTCACCCCTCCACTTT. Amino acids: CASSQGRAGSYNSPLHF.

CDR3 sequence (DNA): TGCAGCGCCGGGTATAACTATGGCTACACCTTC. Translating it yields CSAGYNYGYTF. V is TRBV29-1 and J is TRBJ1-2; D uncertain. The germline V and J ends were trimmed by 7 bases and 1 base, with 7 bases remaining between them. Germline lookup yields CDR1 SQVTM and CDR2 ANQGSEA. The CDR3 consists of 11 residues.

The CDR3 is CSVGSGLGTGELFF. The CDR3, as DNA: TGCAGCGTTGGATCAGGGCTAGGCACCGGGGAGCTGTTTTTT. This chain links TRBV29-1 with TRBJ2-2; D possibly corresponds to TRBD1 (5 bases). Trimming removed 4 bases at V and 4 bases at J, with 13 bases between. Germline values: CDR1 SQVTM, CDR2 ANQGSEA. There are 14 residues in the CDR3.

The V call is TRBV18, the J call TRBJ2-7; TRBD2 aligns across 9 bases. V gave up 10 bases and J gave up 0 bases; unmatched junction bases: 4. Germline V gene lookup returns CDR1 KGHSH and CDR2 LQKENI. This CDR3 has 13 amino acids. The chain's CDR3 is CATAGLASYEQYF. The CDR3 nucleotides are TGTGCCACCGCGGGACTAGCCTCCTACGAGCAGTACTTC.

V gene TRBV9 combines with J gene TRBJ2-5, with TRBD1 matching 11 bases. The CDR3 totals 17 residues. Germline V gene sequence: CDR1 SGDLS, CDR2 YYNGEE. The ends lost 4 bases at V and 1 base at J; junction bases unmatched: 9. The CDR3 spells CASSLMGQGGGQETQYF. The CDR3 bases are TGTGCCAGCAGCCTAATGGGACAGGGGGGGGGCCAAGAGACCCAGTACTTC.

V gene TRBV30 combines with J gene TRBJ2-7, with 10 bases lining up with TRBD1. The ends lost 8 bases at V and 4 bases at J; junction bases unmatched: 11. Looked up from germline, CDR1 is GTSNPN and CDR2 is SVGIG (reference sequence). This CDR3 spans 14 amino acids. The CDR3 DNA is TGTGCCAGATCAGGACAGGGGGGCATTTACGAGCAGTACTTC. It codes for CARSGQGGIYEQYF.

This clone was counted only a few times. This chain joins TRBV5-1 and TRBJ1-2; TRBD1 agrees at 11 bases. V lost 2 bases, J lost 5 bases, and 2 bases stayed unmatched. CDR1 and CDR2 (germline): SGHRS, YFSETQ. The CDR3 spans 14 residues. In nucleotides, the CDR3 is TGCGCCAGCAGCTTCGGGACAGGGGGATATGGCTACACCTTC. Residues: CASSFGTGGYGYTF. The full variable domain, completed using reference TRBV5-1 and TRBJ1-2, is KAGVTQTPRYLIKTRGQQVTLSCSPISGHRSVSWYQQTPGQGLQFLFEYFSETQRNKGNFPGRFSGRQFSNSRSEMNVSTLELGDSALYLCASSFGTGGYGYTFGSGTRLTVV.

The chain joins TRBV11-2 to TRBJ1-4, with TRBD1 matching 11 bases. Unmatched junction bases numbered 6, after V lost 3 bases and J lost 9 bases. Germline assignment: CDR1 SGHAT and CDR2 FQNNGV. The CDR3 totals 15 residues. CDR3 sequence (DNA): TGTGCCAGCAGCTTGCCGGGACAGGGGGTTCAAAAACTGTTTTTT. It codes for CASSLPGQGVQKLFF.

The chain couples TRBV7-2 to TRBJ2-3, with 7 nucleotides matching TRBD1. V lost 0 bases, J lost 4 bases, and 4 bases stayed unmatched. The CDR3 extends over 15 amino acids. Germline CDR1 SGHTA, CDR2 FQGNSA. CDR3 protein: CASSLARQGSDTQYF. CDR3 DNA: TGTGCCAGCAGCTTAGCCAGACAGGGTTCAGATACGCAGTATTTT.

V gene TRBV28 combines with J gene TRBJ2-5; 8 bases fit TRBD2. J lost 1 base, V lost 4 bases, and 5 bases had no gene match. The germline CDR1 and CDR2 sequences are MDHEN and SYDVKM. This CDR3 spans 15 amino acids. This CDR3 reads CASSSFLAGQETQYF. The CDR3 region has the DNA TGTGCCAGCAGTTCTTTCCTAGCGGGCCAAGAGACCCAGTACTTC. The entire variable domain, with the rest obtained from reference TRBV28 and TRBJ2-5, is as follows: DVKVTQSSRYLVKRTGEKVFLECVQDMDHENMFWYRQDPGLGLRLIYFSYDVKMKEKGDIPEGYSVSREKKERFSLILESASTNQTSMYLCASSSFLAGQETQYFGPGTRLLVL.

The gene calls are TRBV5-1 and TRBJ2-1, with 9 bases lining up with TRBD1. The CDR3 contains 15 residues. Germline V gene sequence: CDR1 SGHRS, CDR2 YFSETQ. After removal of 4 bases from V and 8 bases from J, the junction contained 10 bases not matched to a gene. CDR3 sequence reads: CASSLGDRDVHEQFF. The CDR3 region has the DNA TGCGCCAGCAGCCTAGGGGACAGGGATGTACATGAGCAGTTCTTC.

The V gene is TRBV5-4, the J gene TRBJ2-2; tentatively, D is TRBD1 (6 bases). V lost 0 bases and J 4 bases, leaving 10 bases between the germline ends. This CDR3 is built from 15 residues. Germline V gene lookup returns CDR1 SGHNT and CDR2 YYREEE (reference sequence). The CDR3 reads CASSLGLGATGELFF. The DNA for the CDR3 is TGTGCCAGCAGCTTGGGTCTGGGGGCCACCGGGGAGCTGTTTTTT.

V usage is TRBV19 and J usage is TRBJ2-4; TRBD1 matches 10 bases. J was trimmed by 1 base and V by 4 bases; bases with no gene match: 13. Germline CDR1 is LNHDA and CDR2 is SQIVND (reference sequence). CDR3 length: 19 residues. CDR3 sequence: CASSTYDRGQVSAKNIQYF. CDR3 bases: TGTGCCAGTAGTACCTATGACAGGGGGCAAGTTTCGGCCAAAAACATTCAGTACTTC.

V gene TRBV7-8 combines with J gene TRBJ2-3; no clear D gene. Germline CDR1 SGHVS, CDR2 FQNEAQ. This CDR3 is built from 13 residues. The germline V and J ends were trimmed by 3 bases and 1 base, with 5 bases remaining between them. CDR3 amino acids: CASSFTGTDTQYF. CDR3 coding DNA: TGTGCCAGCAGCTTCACTGGCACAGATACGCAGTATTTT.

The V call is TRBV6-6, the J call TRBJ2-2; 7 bases are shared with TRBD2. V lost 6 bases, J lost 0 bases, and 4 bases stayed unmatched. The CDR3 consists of 15 residues. CDR1 and CDR2 from the germline V gene are MNHNY and SVGAGI (reference sequence). CDR3 in DNA: TGTGCCAGCAGCAGTCTAGCGGCGAACACCGGGGAGCTGTTTTTT. This translates into CASSSLAANTGELFF.

The rearrangement uses TRBV11-2 and TRBJ1-1; 7 nucleotides match TRBD1. The CDR3 loop spans 13 amino acids. V dropped 5 bases and J dropped 4; count of bases not matched to a gene: 4. From germline, CDR1 is SGHAT and CDR2 FQNNGV. The CDR3 region has the DNA TGTGCCAGCAGCATCGACAGGGCCACTGAAGCTTTCTTT. Its protein is CASSIDRATEAFF.

In this sample, this clone turned up a few times. The chain is built from TRBV2 and TRBJ2-1; perhaps TRBD2 as D (6 bases). CDR1 is SNHLY and CDR2 is FYNNEI in the germline V gene. The V end was cut by 8 bases, the J end by 0 bases, with 14 bases between. CDR3 length: 15 residues. The CDR3 region is CASLWTTTSYNEQFF. The CDR3 DNA reads TGTGCCAGCCTCTGGACTACCACCTCCTACAATGAGCAGTTCTTC. Together with reference TRBV2 and TRBJ2-1, the CDR3 gives the full variable domain: EPEVTQTPSHQVTQMGQEVILRCVPISNHLYFYWYRQILGQKVEFLVSFYNNEISEKSEIFDDQFSVERPDGSNFTLKIRSTKLEDSAMYFCASLWTTTSYNEQFFGPGTRLTVL.

This chain links TRBV5-8 with TRBJ1-2; 7 bases align to TRBD1. The germline V gene has CDR1 SGHTS and CDR2 YDEGEE. Trimming took 3 bases from V and 3 from J; bases not matched to a gene: 5. This CDR3 is 14 amino acids long. The CDR3 DNA is TGTGCCAGCAGCTGGACAGGTCGTGACTATGGCTACACCTTC. This codes for CASSWTGRDYGYTF.

The rearrangement joins TRBV5-4 to TRBJ2-7; D is unclear. V was pared by 0 bases and J by 2 bases, with 12 bases between. In germline, CDR1 is SGHNT, CDR2 YYREEE (reference sequence). The CDR3 runs 15 residues. This CDR3 reads CASSLEPGQPYEQYF. The CDR3 DNA is TGTGCCAGCAGCTTGGAGCCGGGTCAACCCTACGAGCAGTACTTC.